The 22 T cell receptor beta chains given below trace back to one sample, sequenced in a study of blood T cell repertoires in COVID-19 (TCRdb year 2020). Libraries came from the immunoSEQ multiplex PCR assay. TCRdb's version of the immuneACCESS table is confined to in-frame rearrangements and falls short of the full clone set. An unresolved V gene accounts for under half of the shortfall where checked; the remainder is of unknown origin. The sample table lists under 200,000 clones, around nine tenths of them with a count of one. The ten largest clones capture roughly 2% of the sample. The sequencing sample was made of peripheral blood. The source of these receptors is a man aged 50 or older who had recovered from COVID-19.

This chain joins TRBV1 and TRBJ2-2; the DNA was not compared with TRBD1, the D call given in the table. TRBV1 counts as a pseudogene. The CDR3 loop spans 12 amino acids. The CDR3 is CTSRLWPGELFF. CDR3 nucleotide sequence: TGCACCAGCAGGCTGTGGCCCGGGGAGCTGTTTTTT.

CDR3 nucleotide sequence: TGTGCCAGCAGCTTGCGACAGGGGGCGGGTGAAAAACTGTTTTTT. Protein sequence: CASSLRQGAGEKLFF. The gene calls are TRBV3-1 (or the pseudogene TRBV3-2) and TRBJ1-4; 10 bases map to TRBD1. V was clipped by 5 bases and J by 7 bases; unmatched bases: 7. This CDR3 comprises 15 residues. The germline CDR1 and CDR2 sequences are LGHDT and YNNKEL (reference sequence).

The chain has TRBV2 and TRBJ2-1, with a possible D match to TRBD2 (6 bases). There are 15 residues in the CDR3. The germline V gene has CDR1 SNHLY and CDR2 FYNNEI. V gave up 6 bases and J gave up 7 bases, with 19 bases separating them. In DNA, the CDR3 is TGTGCCAGCAGCTGGGGAGGAACAGGACAAAATGAGCAGTTCTTC. It translates to CASSWGGTGQNEQFF.

The chain has TRBV6-5 and TRBJ2-7; TRBD1 might be the D (6 bases). This CDR3 is 14 amino acids long. V was trimmed by 5 bases and J by 4 bases, leaving 15 bases between them. Germline V gene sequence: CDR1 MNHEY, CDR2 SVGAGI. CDR3 coding DNA: TGTGCCAGCAGTAACGGCAGGGGTCAATACGAGCAGTACTTC. Its translation: CASSNGRGQYEQYF.

The rearrangement joins TRBV6-2 or TRBV6-3 to TRBJ2-5; 10 bases agree with TRBD1. The V segment lost 2 bases and the J segment 2 bases; nucleotides outside the gene matches: 8. The germline CDR1 and CDR2 sequences are MNHEY and SVGEGT. This CDR3 contains 17 residues. The CDR3 is CASSYLRDRGGQETQYF. In nucleotides, the CDR3 is TGTGCCAGCAGTTACCTCCGGGACAGGGGTGGACAAGAGACCCAGTACTTC.

This clone showed up many times. The V call is TRBV5-4, the J call TRBJ2-3, with 9 positions matching TRBD1. The CDR3 has 15 residues. Germline-derived CDR1 and CDR2 are SGHNT and YYREEE (reference sequence). V shed 0 bases, J shed 3 bases, and the junction held 2 bases outside the gene matches. The CDR3 region is CASSLEGQGTDTQYF. The CDR3, as DNA: TGTGCCAGCAGCTTGGAAGGACAGGGGACAGATACGCAGTATTTT.

CDR3 DNA sequence: TGTGCCAGCAGCCATGGTTTAAGACAGGGGTCTGGCTACACCTTC. Its translation: CASSHGLRQGSGYTF. This chain joins TRBV3-1 (or the pseudogene TRBV3-2) and TRBJ1-2; 8 positions agree with TRBD1. This CDR3 comprises 15 residues. Germline V gene lookup returns CDR1 LGHDT and CDR2 YNNKEL (reference sequence). J gave up 7 bases and V 3 bases, and 10 bases lay outside the gene matches.

V and J are TRBV6-5 and TRBJ2-7; 7 bases match TRBD1. The V and J ends lost 2 bases and 2 bases, in that order; junction bases with no gene match: 9. The CDR3 is 16 amino acids. CDR1 and CDR2 (germline): MNHEY, SVGAGI. The CDR3 sequence: CASSYGPGGFAYEQYF. DNA of the CDR3: TGTGCCAGCAGTTACGGGCCAGGGGGTTTCGCCTACGAGCAGTACTTC.

In nucleotides, the CDR3 is TGTGCCAGCGCAGCGGGGGCCTACGAGCAGTACTTC. It translates to CASAAGAYEQYF. The chain links TRBV18 to TRBJ2-7; 8 positions agree with TRBD2. V lost 8 bases and J lost 2; bases outside the gene matches: 2. In germline, CDR1 is KGHSH, CDR2 LQKENI. The CDR3 totals 12 residues.

The gene calls are TRBV5-1 and TRBJ2-2, with 8 bases lining up with TRBD2. The J segment lost 3 bases and the V segment lost 2 bases, leaving 6 bases of the junction unmatched. Per germline, CDR1 SGHRS and CDR2 YFSETQ. CDR3 length: 16 amino acids. CDR3 sequence: CASSFRAGVDTGELFF. The DNA of the CDR3 is TGCGCCAGCAGCTTTCGAGCGGGAGTTGACACCGGGGAGCTGTTTTTT.

This rearrangement joins TRBV2 to TRBJ2-6; 7 bases agree with TRBD1. CDR3 size: 15 residues. Germline CDR1 is SNHLY and CDR2 is FYNNEI. After removal of 3 bases from V and 2 bases from J, the junction contained 1 base not matched to a gene. The CDR3 DNA reads TGTGCCAGCAGTGACGACAGGGCTGGGGCCAACGTCCTGACTTTC. Translation gives CASSDDRAGANVLTF.

The V and J genes are TRBV5-1 and TRBJ1-4; D is unclear. This CDR3 contains 15 residues. Trimming removed 0 bases from V and 0 bases from J, with 6 bases in between. CDR1 SGHRS and CDR2 YFSETQ come from the germline V gene. CDR3 in amino acids: CASSLAGATNEKLFF. The CDR3, as DNA: TGCGCCAGCAGCTTGGCGGGTGCAACTAATGAAAAACTGTTTTTT.

The chain recombines TRBV2 with TRBJ1-6; D not certain. The CDR3 spans 14 residues. The germline V gene has CDR1 SNHLY and CDR2 FYNNEI. The V gene lost 7 bases and the J gene lost 5 bases, with 12 bases spanning the gap. CDR3 residues: CASTEAPDNSPLHF. The CDR3, as DNA: TGTGCCAGCACCGAGGCCCCTGATAATTCACCCCTCCACTTT. Filled out from reference TRBV2 and TRBJ1-6, the complete variable domain reads EPEVTQTPSHQVTQMGQEVILRCVPISNHLYFYWYRQILGQKVEFLVSFYNNEISEKSEIFDDQFSVERPDGSNFTLKIRSTKLEDSAMYFCASTEAPDNSPLHFGNGTRLTVT.

The rearrangement uses TRBV27 and TRBJ2-2, with a possible D match to TRBD2 (6 bases). The V gene lost 7 bases and the J gene lost 5 bases, with 14 bases spanning the gap. Germline CDR1 MNHEY, CDR2 SMNVEV (reference sequence). The CDR3 consists of 14 residues. CDR3 sequence: CASTTGLSTGELFF. CDR3 DNA: TGTGCCAGCACCACGGGACTTTCGACCGGGGAGCTGTTTTTT.

A few counts support this clone. The V gene is TRBV2, the J gene TRBJ2-2; 10 nucleotides line up with TRBD1. The CDR3 runs to 15 residues. Germline trimming cut 5 bases from V and 9 bases from J; bases unmatched to any gene: 9. CDR1 is SNHLY, CDR2 FYNNEI, per germline. Here the CDR3 reads CASSFSGTGEWELFF. The CDR3, as DNA: TGTGCCAGCAGTTTTTCCGGGACAGGGGAATGGGAGCTGTTTTTT.

The rearrangement uses TRBV6-1 and TRBJ2-1; D possibly corresponds to TRBD1 (6 bases). The CDR3 extends over 12 amino acids. V was clipped by 1 base and J by 15 bases, with 13 bases between them. Germline CDR1 and CDR2: MNHNS and SASEGT. This CDR3 is CASSEGYRDRFF. CDR3 nucleotide sequence: TGTGCCAGCAGTGAAGGGTACAGGGACCGGTTCTTC.

The J gene is TRBJ2-7, the V gene TRBV4-1; 8 positions agree with TRBD2. The V gene end was trimmed by 5 bases and the J gene end by 4 bases; junction bases not matched to a gene: 4. The CDR3 covers 13 residues. Germline CDR1 reads MGHRA; CDR2 reads YSYEKL. For the CDR3, the DNA is TGCGCCAGCAGCTCGGGACTAGAGTACGAGCAGTACTTC. It encodes CASSSGLEYEQYF.

This clone has a single count. The J gene is TRBJ2-3, the V gene TRBV18; no clear D gene. V was cut by 3 bases and J by 6 bases, with 4 bases left in between. Germline CDR1 is KGHSH and CDR2 is LQKENI. The CDR3 consists of 11 residues. CDR3 DNA sequence: TGTGCCAGCTCACCTGCGGATACGCAGTATTTT. It translates to CASSPADTQYF.

This chain uses TRBV24-1 with TRBJ2-3; the D gene is possibly TRBD1 (5 bases). V shed 5 bases and J shed 0 bases, with 11 bases lying between them. The CDR3 sequence is 15 residues long. Germline CDR1 and CDR2: KGHDR and SFDVKD. CDR3 bases: TGTGCCACCAGTGCCAGGACACTAAGCACAGATACGCAGTATTTT. Translating it yields CATSARTLSTDTQYF.

V and J are TRBV11-2 and TRBJ1-3; D unresolved. Trimming stripped 5 bases from V and 9 bases from J, with 11 bases between. The CDR3 has 12 amino acids. Germline values: CDR1 SGHAT, CDR2 FQNNGV. The CDR3 is CASSLAFPTIYF. In DNA, the CDR3 is TGTGCCAGCAGCCTCGCGTTTCCCACCATATATTTT.

This chain links TRBV28 with TRBJ1-1; D may be TRBD1 (6 bases). The CDR3 sequence is 13 residues long. The ends were cut back, 5 bases at V and 3 bases at J, with 10 bases in the middle. Germline V lookup: CDR1 MDHEN, CDR2 SYDVKM. CDR3 residues: CASSQGRDTEAFF. The CDR3 region has the DNA TGTGCCAGCAGTCAGGGGAGGGACACTGAAGCTTTCTTT. Combining the CDR3 with reference TRBV28 and TRBJ1-1 gives the whole variable domain DVKVTQSSRYLVKRTGEKVFLECVQDMDHENMFWYRQDPGLGLRLIYFSYDVKMKEKGDIPEGYSVSREKKERFSLILESASTNQTSMYLCASSQGRDTEAFFGQGTRLTVV.

The chain couples TRBV28 to TRBJ1-4; tentative D call: TRBD1 (5 bases). CDR3 size: 18 residues. Germline CDR1 is MDHEN and CDR2 is SYDVKM. V gave up 6 bases and J gave up 7 bases, with 27 bases separating them. This CDR3 is CASRKGPDIPLGGEKLFF. The CDR3 nucleotides are TGTGCCAGCAGAAAAGGGCCGGACATTCCCCTCGGGGGTGAAAAACTGTTTTTT. Full variable domain (missing parts from reference TRBV28 and TRBJ1-4): DVKVTQSSRYLVKRTGEKVFLECVQDMDHENMFWYRQDPGLGLRLIYFSYDVKMKEKGDIPEGYSVSREKKERFSLILESASTNQTSMYLCASRKGPDIPLGGEKLFFGSGTQLSVL.